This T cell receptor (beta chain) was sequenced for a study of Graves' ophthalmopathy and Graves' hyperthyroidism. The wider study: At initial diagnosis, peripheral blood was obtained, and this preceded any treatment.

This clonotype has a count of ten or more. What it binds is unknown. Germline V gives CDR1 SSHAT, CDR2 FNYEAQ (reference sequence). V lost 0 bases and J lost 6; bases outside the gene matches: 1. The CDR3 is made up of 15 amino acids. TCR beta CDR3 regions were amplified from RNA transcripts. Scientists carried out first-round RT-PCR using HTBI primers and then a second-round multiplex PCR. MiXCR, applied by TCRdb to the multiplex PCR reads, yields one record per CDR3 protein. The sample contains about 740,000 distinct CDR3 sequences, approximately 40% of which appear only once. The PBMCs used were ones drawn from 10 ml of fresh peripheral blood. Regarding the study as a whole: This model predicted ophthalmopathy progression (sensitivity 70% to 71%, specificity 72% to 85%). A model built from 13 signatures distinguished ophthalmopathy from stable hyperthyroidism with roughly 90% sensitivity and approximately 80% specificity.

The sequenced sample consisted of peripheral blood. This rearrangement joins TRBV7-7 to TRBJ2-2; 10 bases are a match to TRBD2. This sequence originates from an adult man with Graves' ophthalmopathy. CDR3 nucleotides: TGTGCCAGCAGCTTAGCTCTAGCGGGAGCCGGGGAGCTGTTTTTT. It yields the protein CASSLALAGAGELFF.